The 21 T cell receptor beta chains presented below share a single source sample, sequenced in a study of T cell responses to AZD1222 COVID-19 vaccine. Libraries were prepared by immunoSEQ multiplex PCR; TCRdb keeps only in-frame clonotypes and omits some of them. The sample consists of about 40,000 clones, roughly 84% of them appearing once. The sequences come from peripheral blood, collected 28 days after the second AZD1222 dose. The receptors derive from an adult who received the AZD1222 COVID-19 vaccine.

The chain carries TRBV5-6 and TRBJ1-3; D not resolved. The ends were cut back, 2 bases at V and 3 bases at J, with 0 bases in the middle. The length of the CDR3 is 11 residues. CDR1 is SGHDT, CDR2 YYEEEE, per germline. The CDR3 region is CASSFGNTIYF. The DNA of the CDR3 is TGTGCCAGCAGCTTTGGAAACACCATATATTTT.

V usage is TRBV30 and J usage is TRBJ1-5, with TRBD1 matching 10 bases. V shed 5 bases, J shed 1 base, and the junction held 2 bases outside the gene matches. This CDR3 spans 14 amino acids. Germline V gene data show CDR1 as GTSNPN and CDR2 as SVGIG (reference sequence). CDR3 protein: CAWGQGGSNQPQHF. In DNA, the CDR3 is TGTGCCTGGGGACAGGGGGGGAGCAATCAGCCCCAGCATTTT.

V gene TRBV2 combines with J gene TRBJ1-6; D is ambiguous. V was trimmed by 5 bases and J by 5 bases, leaving 13 bases between them. Per germline, CDR1 SNHLY and CDR2 FYNNEI. This CDR3 is 15 amino acids long. This CDR3 is CASSFRTGNNSPLHF. The CDR3 DNA sequence: TGTGCCAGCAGTTTCCGGACGGGAAATAATTCACCCCTCCACTTT.

The chain combines TRBV12-3 or TRBV12-4 with TRBJ1-1, with unresolved D. The CDR3 has 12 amino acids. V was clipped by 3 bases and J by 8 bases, with 10 bases between them. CDR3 sequence: CASSFNRMEAFF. In nucleotides, the CDR3 is TGTGCCAGCAGTTTCAACAGAATGGAAGCTTTCTTT.

The rearrangement joins TRBV25-1 to TRBJ1-5; no firm D call. The CDR3 is 13 residues long. The V end was cut by 6 bases, the J end by 6 bases, with 12 bases between. The V gene's germline CDR1 is MGHDK and CDR2 SYGVNS. CDR3 sequence reads: CASSGIGLQPQHF. DNA for the CDR3: TGTGCCAGCAGCGGAATCGGCCTTCAGCCCCAGCATTTT.

This clone was seen a handful of times. V and J are TRBV6-1 and TRBJ2-1; TRBD2 agrees at 13 bases. Germline assignment: CDR1 MNHNS and CDR2 SASEGT. V dropped 4 bases and J dropped 0; count of bases not matched to a gene: 6. The CDR3 is made up of 18 amino acids. The CDR3 is CASSGLAGGPSSYNEQFF. Here the CDR3 DNA reads TGTGCCAGCAGTGGACTAGCGGGGGGCCCTAGCTCCTACAATGAGCAGTTCTTC.

For this clone: No DNA is shown, since the ends of the CDR3 on it are uncertain; the CDR3 is the one TCRdb lists. The chain is built from TRBV9 and TRBJ1-4. The CDR3 has 13 residues if both end residues are counted. Germline CDR1 is SGDLS and CDR2 is YYNGEE. CDR3 residues: CASSVGVGTLVFF.

This clone was seen more than once but under ten times. The rearrangement joins TRBV5-1 to TRBJ2-2, with 14 bases matching TRBD2. The V gene end was trimmed by 6 bases and the J gene end by 1 base; junction bases not matched to a gene: 2. CDR3 length equals 16 residues. Germline CDR1 SGHRS, CDR2 YFSETQ. CDR3: CASIGTSGGNTGELFF. As DNA, the CDR3 is TGCGCCAGCATTGGGACTAGCGGGGGGAACACCGGGGAGCTGTTTTTT.

The chain employs TRBV7-2 and TRBJ1-6; 9 bases map to TRBD1. The CDR3 has 14 amino acids. Germline trimming cut 5 bases from V and 10 bases from J; bases unmatched to any gene: 6. The germline V gene has CDR1 SGHTA and CDR2 FQGNSA. CDR3 coding DNA: TGTGCCAGCAGCCCTGGGACAGGGAAATCACCCCTCCACTTT. This encodes CASSPGTGKSPLHF.

The rearrangement uses TRBV9 and TRBJ2-3; D ambiguous. The CDR3 spans 11 residues. Trimming took 3 bases from V and 2 from J, leaving 1 base between them. Germline CDR1 reads SGDLS; CDR2 reads YYNGEE. CDR3 sequence: CASSATDTQYF. In nucleotides, the CDR3 is TGTGCCAGCAGCGCCACAGATACGCAGTATTTT.

The CDR3 DNA reads TGCGCCAGCAGCCAAGCTGGGGGGAGCGGAAACACCATATATTTT. Its translation is CASSQAGGSGNTIYF. The genes are TRBV4-1 and TRBJ1-3; D might be TRBD1 (5 bases). CDR1 is MGHRA and CDR2 is YSYEKL in the germline V gene. The CDR3 sequence is 15 residues long. V was cut by 1 base and J by 4 bases, with 11 bases left in between.

Only one count was recorded for this clone. V and J are TRBV7-6 and TRBJ1-5, with 8 nucleotides matching TRBD1. The CDR3 is 16 residues long. V lost 1 base to trimming and J lost 4 bases; unmatched junction nucleotides: 6. Germline V gene lookup returns CDR1 SGHVS and CDR2 FNYEAQ. CDR3 bases: TGTGCCAGCAGCTTAGGGGCAGGGGGCGAGAATCAGCCCCAGCATTTT. Residues: CASSLGAGGENQPQHF.

This sequence joins TRBV19 and TRBJ2-7, with 9 bases fitting TRBD1. This CDR3 comprises 16 residues. V shed 1 base, J shed 5 bases, and the junction held 9 bases outside the gene matches. Germline CDR1 is LNHDA and CDR2 is SQIVND (reference sequence). CDR3 region: CASSIGPGTGFNEQYF. The CDR3, as DNA: TGTGCCAGTAGTATAGGCCCCGGGACAGGGTTCAACGAGCAGTACTTC.

The chain joins TRBV2 to TRBJ2-1; D is undetermined. V lost 0 bases and J lost 4, with 13 bases in between. CDR1 and CDR2 from the germline V gene are SNHLY and FYNNEI. The CDR3 runs to 16 residues. CDR3 bases: TGTGCCAGCAGTGAAGCGGCGTCGGGCGTATACAATGAGCAGTTCTTC. This gives the protein CASSEAASGVYNEQFF.

The chain links TRBV7-9 to TRBJ1-1; D not certain. Germline loops: CDR1 SEHNR, CDR2 FQNEAQ (reference sequence). The CDR3 is 12 residues long. V dropped 5 bases and J dropped 7 bases, with 11 bases sitting between them. CDR3 amino acids: CASSPTSFEAFF. CDR3 nucleotides: TGTGCCAGCAGCCCAACTTCATTTGAAGCTTTCTTT.

V is TRBV7-6 and J is TRBJ2-1, with 15 bases identical to TRBD2. Per germline, CDR1 SGHVS and CDR2 FNYEAQ. After removal of 5 bases from V and 12 bases from J, the junction contained 8 bases not matched to a gene. The CDR3 contains 15 residues. CDR3 nucleotide sequence: TGTGCCAGCAGCCGAGGACTAGCGGGGGGGCCGGGGCAGTTCTTC. Translating it yields CASSRGLAGGPGQFF.

The gene calls are TRBV14 and TRBJ2-5; D remains unclear. Germline V lookup: CDR1 SGHDN, CDR2 FVKESK. V gave up 1 base and J gave up 4 bases, with 7 bases separating them. This CDR3 region has 13 residues. The CDR3 is CASSQVRRETQYF. The CDR3, as DNA: TGTGCCAGCAGCCAAGTCCGGCGAGAGACCCAGTACTTC.

This chain links TRBV9 with TRBJ1-6; D is possibly TRBD1 (5 bases). Trimming left V 8 bases short and J 4 bases short, with 25 bases between. The V gene's germline CDR1 is SGDLS and CDR2 YYNGEE. The CDR3 consists of 18 residues. The CDR3 protein is CASGGSTDTRNYNSPLHF. The DNA of the CDR3 is TGTGCCAGTGGGGGGTCAACAGACACCCGTAATTATAATTCACCCCTCCACTTT.

V usage is TRBV19 and J usage is TRBJ2-7, with TRBD1 identical over 8 bases. The trim removed 5 bases at V and 6 bases at J, leaving 9 bases unmatched. The CDR3 contains 14 residues. CDR1 and CDR2 from the germline V gene are LNHDA and SQIVND (reference sequence). The CDR3 DNA reads TGTGCCAGTAGTCAAAATGGACAGGGTGGCGAGCAGTACTTC. Encoded protein: CASSQNGQGGEQYF.

This chain uses TRBV3-1 (or the pseudogene TRBV3-2) with TRBJ2-4; 9 positions match TRBD1. This CDR3 has 16 residues. Per the germline V gene, CDR1 is LGHDT and CDR2 is YNNKEL (reference sequence). J gave up 3 bases and V 4 bases, and 7 bases lay outside the gene matches. CDR3 sequence: CASSPQGALIKNIQYF. CDR3 nucleotides: TGTGCCAGCAGCCCACAGGGGGCTCTTATCAAAAACATTCAGTACTTC.

The DNA of the CDR3 is TGTGCCAGCAGTCGCAGGGGAAGAGTCTATGGCTACACCTTC. This encodes CASSRRGRVYGYTF. The chain recombines TRBV27 with TRBJ1-2; D might be TRBD1 (6 bases). The CDR3 runs to 14 residues. CDR1 and CDR2 from the germline V gene are MNHEY and SMNVEV (reference sequence). Trimming cost V 5 bases and J 4 bases, with 14 bases left between them.